The T cell receptor beta chain described here comes from a study of blood T cell repertoires in COVID-19. Study summary: COVID-19 samples, acute and convalescent, were from the United States, Italy and Spain. The analysed material was cDNA or gDNA that came from T cells, B-cell-depleted T cells, or PBMCs.

Germline CDR1 reads MNHEY; CDR2 reads SVGAGI. The V segment lost 6 bases and the J segment 4 bases; nucleotides outside the gene matches: 11. The CDR3 contains 15 residues. Under the authors' procedure: Quantification of nucleated cells was approximated via reference gene primer amplification. The method was immunoSEQ multiplex PCR; TCRdb's version includes in-frame clones alone and lacks a portion of them. The V and J calls and clone size were taken over from that table, and D and trimming were inferred from the DNA. The data show under 200,000 clones, roughly 81% seen once. Followed over time, Seattle patients had been enrolled while infection was active.

This TCR derives from a woman between 50 and 59 years old with COVID-19, enrolled during active disease. The sequencing sample was made of peripheral blood. This chain links TRBV6-5 with TRBJ2-7; TRBD1 matches at 8 bases. The CDR3 DNA sequence: TGTGCCAGCAGAAAGACAGGGGAAGGGACTTACGAGCAGTACTTC. This codes for CASRKTGEGTYEQYF.